The 5 T cell receptor beta chains presented below share a single source sample, sequenced in a study of Graves' ophthalmopathy and Graves' hyperthyroidism. Scientists amplified the TCR beta CDR3 regions from RNA transcripts. RT-PCR in the first round used HTBI primers; a second-round multiplex PCR followed. Each CDR3 protein gets one entry after TCRdb re-called the multiplex PCR reads with MiXCR. The data show hundreds of thousands of distinct CDR3 sequences, roughly 20% seen once. Source material: peripheral blood. These TCRs come from a young woman with stable Graves' hyperthyroidism.

This clonotype came up a few times. V and J are TRBV10-3 and TRBJ2-4; D remains ambiguous. This CDR3 is built from 13 residues. V dropped 4 bases and J dropped 5 bases, with 9 bases sitting between them. Germline V gene sequence: CDR1 ENHRY, CDR2 SYGVKD. Written as DNA, the CDR3 is TGTGCCATCAGTGGTGACCGGGAAAACATTCAGTACTTC. Translation: CAISGDRENIQYF.

This chain connects TRBV4-1 to TRBJ2-5; D gene ambiguous. CDR3 length: 16 amino acids. Between the trimmed V and J ends, which lost 1 base and 0 bases, there was a span of 12 bases. Germline lookup yields CDR1 MGHRA and CDR2 YSYEKL. The CDR3 here is CASSQGSGRHQETQYF. CDR3 bases: TGCGCCAGCAGCCAAGGCTCTGGCAGGCACCAAGAGACCCAGTACTTC.

This clonotype was seen at least ten times. The chain carries TRBV19 and TRBJ2-5, with D perhaps matching TRBD1 (6 bases). CDR3 size: 13 residues. V lost 7 bases, J lost 5 bases, and 14 bases lay in between. CDR1 LNHDA and CDR2 SQIVND come from the germline V gene (reference sequence). CDR3 DNA sequence: TGTGCCAGTACCCGGACTCAGGGGGAGACCCAGTACTTC. Translated: CASTRTQGETQYF.

Ten or more counts support this clonotype. The J gene is TRBJ2-7, the V gene TRBV10-3, with D possibly called TRBD1 or TRBD2 (6 bases each). The CDR3 spans 16 residues. The germline CDR1 and CDR2 sequences are ENHRY and SYGVKD. Trimming stripped 0 bases from V and 3 bases from J, with 15 bases between. The CDR3 reads CAISESFMGGLYEQYF. The CDR3 DNA reads TGTGCCATCAGTGAGTCTTTTATGGGGGGCCTCTACGAGCAGTACTTC.

This chain uses TRBV20-1 with TRBJ1-2, with 11 positions matching TRBD1. This CDR3 comprises 15 residues. The trim removed 3 bases at V and 5 bases at J, leaving 8 bases unmatched. From germline, CDR1 is DFQATT and CDR2 SNEGSKA (reference sequence). The CDR3 loop reads CSASRDRGIRYGYTF. Here the CDR3 DNA reads TGCAGTGCTAGCCGGGACAGGGGGATTCGGTATGGCTACACCTTC.